This T cell receptor (beta chain) was recovered during a study of cytomegalovirus exposure and HLA in healthy donors. All donors participated as healthy donors of bone marrow. Researchers ran the PCR with 60 Vbeta and 13 Jbeta primers. Repertoires were generated with immunoSEQ multiplex PCR, while TCRdb's copy carries only in-frame clones and drops some. The sample table sets out around 160,000 clones. Regarding the study as a whole: A missense DCLRE1C variant was associated with V- and J-gene trimming of TCR beta chains in a later analysis, and an independent cohort replicated the association.

A remark on this clone: Antigen specificity is unknown.

This receptor was taken from a woman in her forties or fifties in good health and CMV-seronegative. Input material: PBMCs.

CDR3 sequence reads: CASSQRQGEGKLFF. The CDR3 DNA reads as TGTGCCAGCAGCCAAAGACAGGGGGAAGGAAAACTGTTTTTT. The V call is TRBV4-2, the J call TRBJ1-4; 9 nucleotides line up with TRBD1. Germline V gives CDR1 LGHNA, CDR2 YNFKEQ. Germline trimming cut 2 bases from V and 10 bases from J; bases unmatched to any gene: 5. The CDR3 spans 14 residues.